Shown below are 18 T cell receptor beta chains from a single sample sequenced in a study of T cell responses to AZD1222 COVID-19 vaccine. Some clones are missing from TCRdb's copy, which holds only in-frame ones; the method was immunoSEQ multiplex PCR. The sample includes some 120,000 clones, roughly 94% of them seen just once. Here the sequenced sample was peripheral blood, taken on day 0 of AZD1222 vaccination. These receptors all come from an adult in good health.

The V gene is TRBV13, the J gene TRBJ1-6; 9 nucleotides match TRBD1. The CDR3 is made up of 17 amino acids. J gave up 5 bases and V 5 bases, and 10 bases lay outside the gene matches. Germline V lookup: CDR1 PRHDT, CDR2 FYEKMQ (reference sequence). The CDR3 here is CASSPPDRGPHNSPLHF. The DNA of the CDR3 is TGTGCCAGCAGCCCACCGGACAGGGGCCCCCATAATTCACCCCTCCACTTT.

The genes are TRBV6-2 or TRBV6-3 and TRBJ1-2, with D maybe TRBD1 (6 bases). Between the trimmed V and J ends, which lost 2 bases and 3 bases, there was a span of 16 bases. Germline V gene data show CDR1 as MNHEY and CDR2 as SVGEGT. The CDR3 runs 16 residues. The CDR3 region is CASSYHNTGKDYGYTF. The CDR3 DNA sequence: TGTGCCAGCAGTTACCACAATACAGGGAAGGACTATGGCTACACCTTC.

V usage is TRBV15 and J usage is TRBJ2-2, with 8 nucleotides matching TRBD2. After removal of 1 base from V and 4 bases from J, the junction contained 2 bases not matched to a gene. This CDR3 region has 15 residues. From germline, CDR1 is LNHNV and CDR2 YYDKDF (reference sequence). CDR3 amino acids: CATSRGTSGTGELFF. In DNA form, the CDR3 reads TGTGCCACCAGCAGAGGAACTAGCGGCACCGGGGAGCTGTTTTTT.

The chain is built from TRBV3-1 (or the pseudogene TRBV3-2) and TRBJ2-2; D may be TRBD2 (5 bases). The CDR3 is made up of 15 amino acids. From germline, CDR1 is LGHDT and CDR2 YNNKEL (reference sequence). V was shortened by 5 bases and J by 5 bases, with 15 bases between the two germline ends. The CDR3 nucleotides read TGTGCCAGCAGCAGAGATACTAGACGGACCGGGGAGCTGTTTTTT. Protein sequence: CASSRDTRRTGELFF.

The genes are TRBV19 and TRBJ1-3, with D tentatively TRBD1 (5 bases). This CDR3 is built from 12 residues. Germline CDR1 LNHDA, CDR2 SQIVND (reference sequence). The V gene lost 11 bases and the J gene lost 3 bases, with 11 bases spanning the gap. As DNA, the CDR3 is TGTGCCGGGCAGGGTTTTGGAAACACCATATATTTT. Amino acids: CAGQGFGNTIYF.

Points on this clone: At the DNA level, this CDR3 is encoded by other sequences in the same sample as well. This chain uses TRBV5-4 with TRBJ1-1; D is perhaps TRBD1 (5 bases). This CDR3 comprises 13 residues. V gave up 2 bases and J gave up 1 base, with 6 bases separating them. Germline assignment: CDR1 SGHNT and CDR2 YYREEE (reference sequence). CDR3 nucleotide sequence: TGTGCCAGCAGCTTCGGGGGGAACACTGAAGCTTTCTTT. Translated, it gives CASSFGGNTEAFF.

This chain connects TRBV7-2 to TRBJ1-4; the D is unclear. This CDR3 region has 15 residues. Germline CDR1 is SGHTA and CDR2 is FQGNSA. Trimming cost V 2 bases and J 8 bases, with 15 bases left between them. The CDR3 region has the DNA TGTGCCAGCAGCTTAAGACCAGGACTTCGCGAAAAACTGTTTTTT. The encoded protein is CASSLRPGLREKLFF. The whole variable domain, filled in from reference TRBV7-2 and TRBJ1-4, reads GAGVSQSPSNKVTEKGKDVELRCDPISGHTALYWYRQSLGQGLEFLIYFQGNSAPDKSGLPSDRFSAERTGGSVSTLTIQRTQQEDSAVYLCASSLRPGLREKLFFGSGTQLSVL.

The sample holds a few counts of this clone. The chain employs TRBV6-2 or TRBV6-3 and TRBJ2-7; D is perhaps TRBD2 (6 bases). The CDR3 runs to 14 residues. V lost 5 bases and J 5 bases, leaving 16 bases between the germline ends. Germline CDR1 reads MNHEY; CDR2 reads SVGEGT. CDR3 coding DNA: TGTGCCAGCAGTCTCCGACTAGAACCCAACGAGCAGTACTTC. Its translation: CASSLRLEPNEQYF.

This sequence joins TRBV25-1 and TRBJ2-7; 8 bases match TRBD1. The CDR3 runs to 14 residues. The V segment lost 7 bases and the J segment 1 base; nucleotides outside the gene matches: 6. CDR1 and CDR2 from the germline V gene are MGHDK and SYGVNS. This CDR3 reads CASKGQGSSYEQYF. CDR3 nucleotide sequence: TGTGCCAGCAAAGGACAGGGCTCATCCTACGAGCAGTACTTC.

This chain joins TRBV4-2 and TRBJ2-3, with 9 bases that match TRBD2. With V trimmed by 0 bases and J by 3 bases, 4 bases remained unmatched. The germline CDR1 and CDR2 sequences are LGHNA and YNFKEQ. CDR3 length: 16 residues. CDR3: CASSQDLAGGTDTQYF. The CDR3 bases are TGTGCCAGCAGCCAAGATCTGGCGGGGGGGACAGATACGCAGTATTTT.

This chain's CDR3 is CASSSGVATNEKLFF. As DNA, the CDR3 is TGTGCCAGCAGCTCGGGGGTAGCAACTAATGAAAAACTGTTTTTT. The chain uses TRBV5-5 and TRBJ1-4; a weak D match, TRBD1 (5 bases). The CDR3 is 15 amino acids. Germline lookup yields CDR1 SGHKS and CDR2 YYEKEE (reference sequence). V lost 3 bases and J 0 bases, leaving 9 bases between the germline ends.

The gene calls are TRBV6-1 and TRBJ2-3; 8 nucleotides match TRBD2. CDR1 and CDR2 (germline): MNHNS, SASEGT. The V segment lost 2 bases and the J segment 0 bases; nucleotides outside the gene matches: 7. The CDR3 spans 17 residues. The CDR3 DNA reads TGTGCCAGCAGTGAAAGGTCTAGCGGGTATAGCACAGATACGCAGTATTTT. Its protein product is CASSERSSGYSTDTQYF.

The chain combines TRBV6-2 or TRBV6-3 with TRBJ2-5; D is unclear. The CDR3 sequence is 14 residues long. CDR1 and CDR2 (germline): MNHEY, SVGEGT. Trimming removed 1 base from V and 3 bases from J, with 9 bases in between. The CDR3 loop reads CASSYWHEEETQYF. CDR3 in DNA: TGTGCCAGCAGTTACTGGCACGAGGAAGAGACCCAGTACTTC.

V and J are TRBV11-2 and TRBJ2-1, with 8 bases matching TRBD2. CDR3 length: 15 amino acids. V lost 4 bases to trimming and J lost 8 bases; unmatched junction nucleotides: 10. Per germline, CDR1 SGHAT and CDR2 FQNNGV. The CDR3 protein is CASSSHGRGGDEQFF. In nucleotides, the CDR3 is TGTGCCAGCAGCTCTCATGGCCGGGGGGGCGATGAGCAGTTCTTC.

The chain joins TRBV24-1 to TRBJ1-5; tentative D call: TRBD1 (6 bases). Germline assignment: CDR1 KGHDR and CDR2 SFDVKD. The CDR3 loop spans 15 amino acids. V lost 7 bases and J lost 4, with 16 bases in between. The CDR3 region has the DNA TGTGCCACCAGCGACGCAGGGGAGGGGAATCAGCCCCAGCATTTT. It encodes CATSDAGEGNQPQHF.

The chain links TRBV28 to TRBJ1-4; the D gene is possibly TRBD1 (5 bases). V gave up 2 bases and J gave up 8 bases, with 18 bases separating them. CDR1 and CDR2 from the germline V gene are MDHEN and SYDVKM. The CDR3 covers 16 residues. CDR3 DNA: TGTGCCAGCAGTTTAGAGGGCTCGGGGCTTCGAGAAAAACTGTTTTTT. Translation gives CASSLEGSGLREKLFF.

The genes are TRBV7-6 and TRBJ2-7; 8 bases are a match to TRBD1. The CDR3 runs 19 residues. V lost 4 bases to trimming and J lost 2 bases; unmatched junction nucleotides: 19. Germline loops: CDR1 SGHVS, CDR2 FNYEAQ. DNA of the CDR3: TGTGCCAGCAGCTCACTAAAGCGATCAGGACAGGGAGGACCCTACGAGCAGTACTTC. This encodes CASSSLKRSGQGGPYEQYF.

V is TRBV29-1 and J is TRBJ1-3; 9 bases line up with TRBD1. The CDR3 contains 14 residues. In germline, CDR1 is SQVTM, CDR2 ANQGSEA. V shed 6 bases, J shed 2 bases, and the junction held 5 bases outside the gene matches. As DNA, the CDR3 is TGCAGCGTAACCGGGACAGGGACTGGAAACACCATATATTTT. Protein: CSVTGTGTGNTIYF. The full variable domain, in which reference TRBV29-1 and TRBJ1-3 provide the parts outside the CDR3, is SAVISQKPSRDICQRGTSLTIQCQVDSQVTMMFWYRQQPGQSLTLIATANQGSEATYESGFVIDKFPISRPNLTFSTLTVSNMSPEDSSIYLCSVTGTGTGNTIYFGEGSWLTVV.